A single sample is the source of the 9 T cell receptor beta chains below, sequenced in a study of T cell repertoires in cytomegalovirus infection. No antigen has been assigned to these receptors. TCRdb analysed the reads with MiXCR anew, one entry per CDR3 protein. Found here are hundreds of thousands of distinct CDR3 sequences, roughly 30% of them singletons; the top ten hold around 15%. Source: cultured CD8+ T cells from PBMCs, taken from culture after CMV antigen stimulation. These receptors came from a human donor in good health (CMV status not recorded). Some clones in this sample may be carry-over from other donors' samples.

A few counts support this clonotype. V and J are TRBV6-2 or TRBV6-3 and TRBJ1-2, with unresolved D. Trimming shortened V by 7 bases and J by 0 bases, and 15 bases separated the two germline ends. The CDR3 is 15 amino acids. Germline-derived CDR1 and CDR2 are MNHEY and SVGEGT. In DNA form, the CDR3 reads TGTGCCAGCATAGGACCGGACGATTCTAACTATGGCTACACCTTC. Amino acid sequence: CASIGPDDSNYGYTF.

J is TRBJ2-3 and V is TRBV19, with 10 bases fitting TRBD2. Looked up from germline, CDR1 is LNHDA and CDR2 is SQIVND (reference sequence). The CDR3 contains 16 residues. After removal of 3 bases from V and 2 bases from J, the junction contained 5 bases not matched to a gene. CDR3 sequence: CASSILAGAVTDTQYF. In DNA, the CDR3 is TGTGCCAGTAGTATTCTAGCGGGGGCCGTCACAGATACGCAGTATTTT.

This rearrangement joins TRBV6-2 or TRBV6-3 to TRBJ1-2; D is unresolved. This CDR3 has 12 amino acids. Germline V gene sequence: CDR1 MNHEY, CDR2 SVGEGT. Trimming stripped 4 bases from V and 7 bases from J, with 10 bases between. The CDR3: CASSLDTRGYTF. CDR3 bases: TGTGCCAGCAGTTTAGACACTCGTGGCTACACCTTC.

This clonotype was seen more than once but under ten times. The V gene is TRBV7-6, the J gene TRBJ1-1; D not certain. Trimming shortened V by 0 bases and J by 1 base, and 12 bases separated the two germline ends. The CDR3 is made up of 16 amino acids. Germline CDR1 and CDR2: SGHVS and FNYEAQ. The DNA of the CDR3 is TGTGCCAGCAGCTTAGCGTCGGGGTTTCGGAACACTGAAGCTTTCTTT. Translation gives CASSLASGFRNTEAFF.

This clonotype was recorded a few times. The rearrangement joins TRBV12-3 or TRBV12-4 to TRBJ1-3, with D tentatively TRBD1 (6 bases). Trimming removed 8 bases at V and 1 base at J, with 9 bases between. The CDR3 runs 13 residues. Here the CDR3 DNA reads TGTGCCAGCTGGGGGCGGTCTGGAAACACCATATATTTT. This encodes CASWGRSGNTIYF.

This clonotype was detected many times. This rearrangement joins TRBV7-8 to TRBJ2-1; D might be TRBD2 (6 bases). This CDR3 is built from 17 residues. The V and J ends lost 7 bases and 7 bases respectively, with 26 bases between them. Germline values: CDR1 SGHVS, CDR2 FQNEAQ. For the CDR3, the DNA is TGTGCCAGCAACCCCGAATGGGACTCCCTCTCAGAAAATGAGCAGTTCTTC. As protein: CASNPEWDSLSENEQFF. Based on the CDR3 plus reference TRBV7-8 and TRBJ2-1, the full variable domain is GAGVSQSPRYKVAKRGQDVALRCDPISGHVSLFWYQQALGQGPEFLTYFQNEAQLDKSGLPSDRFFAERPEGSVSTLKIQRTQQEDSAVYLCASNPEWDSLSENEQFFGPGTRLTVL.

The rearrangement uses TRBV3-1 and TRBJ2-5; no firm D call. The germline CDR1 and CDR2 sequences are LGHDT and YNNKEL (reference sequence). CDR3 length equals 15 residues. Trimming took 0 bases from V and 5 from J, leaving 13 bases between them. The CDR3, as DNA: TGTGCCAGCAGCCAAGATAGCACCTACGACGAGACCCAGTACTTC. It yields the protein CASSQDSTYDETQYF.

The J gene is TRBJ2-5, the V gene TRBV18; no reliable D call. The CDR3 runs 16 residues. Trimming took 0 bases from V and 4 from J, leaving 15 bases between them. Looked up from germline, CDR1 is KGHSH and CDR2 is LQKENI. Written as DNA, the CDR3 is TGTGCCAGCTCACCACCCGAATTGCGGTTAGGAGAGACCCAGTACTTC. Translating it yields CASSPPELRLGETQYF. Full variable domain (outside the CDR3, taken from reference TRBV18 and TRBJ2-5): NAGVMQNPRHLVRRRGQEARLRCSPMKGHSHVYWYRQLPEEGLKFMVYLQKENIIDESGMPKERFSAEFPKEGPSILRIQQVVRGDSAAYFCASSPPELRLGETQYFGPGTRLLVL.

The sample holds a few counts of this clonotype. The chain recombines TRBV15 with TRBJ1-5; D remains ambiguous. The CDR3 spans 15 residues. In germline, CDR1 is LNHNV, CDR2 YYDKDF (reference sequence). Trimming took 0 bases from V and 4 from J, leaving 10 bases between them. DNA for the CDR3: TGTGCCACCAGCAGAGAACCCTCGGGGAATCAGCCCCAGCATTTT. It specifies CATSREPSGNQPQHF. The complete variable domain, with remaining parts taken from reference TRBV15 and TRBJ1-5, reads DAMVIQNPRYQVTQFGKPVTLSCSQTLNHNVMYWYQQKSSQAPKLLFHYYDKDFNNEADTPDNFQSRRPNTSFCFLDIRSPGLGDTAMYLCATSREPSGNQPQHFGDGTRLSIL.